A single TCR beta chain is shown here with its context. Its specificity is unknown. Germline V lookup: CDR1 MNHEY, CDR2 SMNVEV (reference sequence). This CDR3 has 15 residues. Trimming stripped 1 base from V and 6 bases from J, with 12 bases between. These data come from a study of shared clonotypes between healthy human individuals. The study, taken as a whole, reports: Rarefaction indicated that sorted-subset sequencing remained incomplete although depth was large. Researchers found naive subsets generally carried larger estimated richness than memory subsets. Shared clonotypes: about 5% naive CD4, roughly 3.5% naive CD8, 2.3% memory CD4, approximately 0.37% memory CD8.

An even split of each subset's genomic DNA across several immunoSEQ plates was performed. Repertoires were generated with immunoSEQ multiplex PCR, while TCRdb's copy carries only in-frame clones and drops some. The sample lists 1,400,000 or so clones, 98% occurring once. The sequence derives from a man aged 30-40 years in good health. Source material: naive CD4+ T cells sorted from blood. Indicated subset: CD45RA+ positively selected. The gene calls are TRBV27 and TRBJ2-2; no reliable D call. For the CDR3, the DNA is TGTGCCAGCAGTTTATATAACGGAAGGGCCGGGGAGCTGTTTTTT. This codes for CASSLYNGRAGELFF.